This T cell receptor (beta chain) was obtained from a study of blood T cell repertoires in COVID-19 (dated by TCRdb to about 2020). About the investigation overall: Collaborator samples came from the United States, Italy and Spain and covered acute and convalescent phases of COVID-19. The material from the prospective study consisted of cDNA or gDNA derived from T cells, B-cell-depleted T cells, or PBMCs. The dataset comprised deeply sampled blood TCRbeta repertoires from subjects exposed to, actively infected with, or recovered from COVID-19. The repertoires were released in a freely available public database intended as a resource for research on the immune response to SARS-CoV-2. The samples were drawn from the first 160 participants of the ongoing ImmuneRACE study and from some 1,300 subjects provided by 6 global collaborators. Nearly every sample came with metadata listing a de-identified subject ID, COVID-19 status, age in years and sex. Where HLA class I and class II types were available, the types were taken from metadata supplied by the sample provider, not from assay-based typing.

Each collaborating institution followed its own protocols to collect whole blood in K2EDTA tubes. For TCRbeta analysis, collaborators shipped samples as frozen whole blood, isolated PBMCs, or DNA extracted from either of those sample types. TCRbeta CDR3 regions were amplified from genomic DNA by means of the immunoSEQ Assay, a bias-controlled multiplex PCR. Concerning the study's data processing: Within the assay, amplification of reference gene primers was used to estimate how many nucleated cells each sample contained. To quantify the absolute abundance of each unique TCRbeta CDR3 rearrangement, sequence reads were collapsed and filtered. Productive Simpson clonality was computed per sample as the square root of Simpson's diversity index over productive rearrangements. This is the immuneACCESS table as TCRdb keeps it, with only in-frame sequences that have V and J called. A part of the clones is gone; compared with another copy, unresolved V genes explain less than half, and the rest is unexplained. V and J calls and clone size are those listed in that table; D and trimming were worked out from the DNA. The sample table contains 70,000 to 80,000 clones; only one count was recorded for approximately 90% of them. The ten top clones hold around 4.5% of the sample.

The CDR3 runs 15 amino acids, cysteine and phenylalanine included. This entry keeps only the CDR3 DNA: 45 bases, framed from base 1. V and J lose 9 bases and 4 bases, and a span of 19 bases separates them. Via the germline V gene, CDR1 is MNHNS and CDR2 SASEGT. On this clone itself: Its target antigen remains unknown. No qualities accompany the bases; no much larger clone lies one base away.

Overall study results and their limits: How much clinical and demographic metadata was included differed by source and by participant, and the metadata was provided uncurated.

Material: peripheral blood. Recombination joined TRBV6-1 with TRBJ2-1, with a weak D call of TRBD1 (5 bases match). This clonotype originated in a woman in her sixties or seventies with active COVID-19. The DNA sequence is TGTGCCAGTAGTTTCAGGGAAAGGACGTACAATGAGCAGTTCTTC. This yields the protein CASSFRERTYNEQFF.